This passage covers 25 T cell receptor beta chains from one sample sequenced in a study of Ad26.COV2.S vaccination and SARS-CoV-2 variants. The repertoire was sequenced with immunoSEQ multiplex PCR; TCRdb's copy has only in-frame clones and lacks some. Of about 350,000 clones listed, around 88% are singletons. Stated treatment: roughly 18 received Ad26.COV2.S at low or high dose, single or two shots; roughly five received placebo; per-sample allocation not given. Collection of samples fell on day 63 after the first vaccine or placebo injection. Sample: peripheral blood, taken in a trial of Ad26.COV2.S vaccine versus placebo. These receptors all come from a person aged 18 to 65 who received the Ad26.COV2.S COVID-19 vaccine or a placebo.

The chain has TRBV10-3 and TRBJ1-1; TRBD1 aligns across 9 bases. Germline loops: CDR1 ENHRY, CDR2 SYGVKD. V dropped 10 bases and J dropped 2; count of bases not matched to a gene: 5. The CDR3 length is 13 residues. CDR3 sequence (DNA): TGTGCCACCGGACAGGGGCTCAACACTGAAGCTTTCTTT. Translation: CATGQGLNTEAFF.

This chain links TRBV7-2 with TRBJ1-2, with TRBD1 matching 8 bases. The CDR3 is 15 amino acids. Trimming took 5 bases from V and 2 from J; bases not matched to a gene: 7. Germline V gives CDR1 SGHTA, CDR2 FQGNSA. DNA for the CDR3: TGTGCCAGCAGCCCTCAGGGGGCATCGAACTATGGCTACACCTTC. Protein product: CASSPQGASNYGYTF.

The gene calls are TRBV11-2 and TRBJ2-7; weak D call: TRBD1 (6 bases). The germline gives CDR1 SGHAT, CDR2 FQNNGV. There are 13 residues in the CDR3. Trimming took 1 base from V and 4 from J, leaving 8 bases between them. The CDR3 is CASSLAGVYEQYF. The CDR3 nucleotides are TGTGCCAGCAGCTTAGCAGGGGTTTACGAGCAGTACTTC.

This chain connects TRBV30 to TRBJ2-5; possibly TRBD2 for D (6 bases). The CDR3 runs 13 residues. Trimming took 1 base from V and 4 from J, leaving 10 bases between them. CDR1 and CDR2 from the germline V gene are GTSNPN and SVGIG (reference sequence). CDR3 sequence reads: CAWSGGGSETQYF. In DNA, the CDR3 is TGTGCCTGGAGTGGAGGAGGGTCAGAGACCCAGTACTTC.

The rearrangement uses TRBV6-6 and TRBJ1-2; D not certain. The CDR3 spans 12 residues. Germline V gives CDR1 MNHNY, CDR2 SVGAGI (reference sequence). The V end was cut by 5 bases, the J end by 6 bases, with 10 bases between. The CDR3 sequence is CASSLLGNGYTF. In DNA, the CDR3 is TGTGCCAGCAGTCTCTTGGGGAATGGCTACACCTTC.

In DNA, the CDR3 is TGTGCCAGTAGTATATCGGTCAGCTCTGGAAACACCATATATTTT. The encoded protein is CASSISVSSGNTIYF. The V call is TRBV19, the J call TRBJ1-3; no clear D gene. Trimming removed 2 bases at V and 0 bases at J, with 8 bases between. Germline V CDR1 and CDR2: LNHDA, SQIVND (reference sequence). The CDR3 extends over 15 amino acids.

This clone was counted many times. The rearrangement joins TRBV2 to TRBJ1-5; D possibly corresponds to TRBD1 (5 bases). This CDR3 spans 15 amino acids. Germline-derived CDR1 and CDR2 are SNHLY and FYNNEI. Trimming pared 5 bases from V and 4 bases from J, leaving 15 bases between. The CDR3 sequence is CASSNEQARNQPQHF. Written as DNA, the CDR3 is TGTGCCAGCAGTAACGAACAGGCCCGGAATCAGCCCCAGCATTTT.

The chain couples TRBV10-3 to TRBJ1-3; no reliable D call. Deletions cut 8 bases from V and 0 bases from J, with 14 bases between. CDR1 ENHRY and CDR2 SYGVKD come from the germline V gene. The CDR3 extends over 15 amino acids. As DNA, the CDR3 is TGTGCCATCGGAACCGAGGGCAGCTCTGGAAACACCATATATTTT. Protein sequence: CAIGTEGSSGNTIYF.

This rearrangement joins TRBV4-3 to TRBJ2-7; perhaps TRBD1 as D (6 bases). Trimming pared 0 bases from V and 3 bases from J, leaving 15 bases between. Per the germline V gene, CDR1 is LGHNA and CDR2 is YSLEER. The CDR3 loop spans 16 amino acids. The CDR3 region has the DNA TGCGCCAGCAGCCAAGAAGGATTCGGGACAAGCTACGAGCAGTACTTC. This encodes CASSQEGFGTSYEQYF.

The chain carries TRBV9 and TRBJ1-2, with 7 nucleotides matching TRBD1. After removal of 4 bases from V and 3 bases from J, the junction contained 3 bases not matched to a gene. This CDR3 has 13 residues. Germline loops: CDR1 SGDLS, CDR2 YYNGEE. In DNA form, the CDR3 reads TGTGCCAGCAGCCCAACAGGGGACTATGGCTACACCTTC. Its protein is CASSPTGDYGYTF.

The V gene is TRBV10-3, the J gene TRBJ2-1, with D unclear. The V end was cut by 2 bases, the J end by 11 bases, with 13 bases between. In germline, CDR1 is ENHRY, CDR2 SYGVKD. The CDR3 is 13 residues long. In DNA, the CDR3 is TGTGCCATCAGTGAGGATTCCAGTCTCAAGCAGTTCTTC. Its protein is CAISEDSSLKQFF.

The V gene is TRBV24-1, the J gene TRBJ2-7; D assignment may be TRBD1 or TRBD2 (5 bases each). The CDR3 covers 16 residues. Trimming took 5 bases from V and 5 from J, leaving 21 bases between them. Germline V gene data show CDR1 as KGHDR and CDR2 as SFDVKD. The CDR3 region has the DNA TGTGCCACCAGTGGTTGTTGGGACCCCCGACCCCACGAGCAGTACTTC. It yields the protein CATSGCWDPRPHEQYF.

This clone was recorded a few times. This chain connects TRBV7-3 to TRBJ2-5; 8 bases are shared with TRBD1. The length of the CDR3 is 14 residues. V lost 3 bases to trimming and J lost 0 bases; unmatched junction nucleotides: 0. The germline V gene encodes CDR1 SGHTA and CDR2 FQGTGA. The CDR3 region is CASSLDRDQETQYF. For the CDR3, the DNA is TGTGCCAGCAGCTTGGACAGGGACCAAGAGACCCAGTACTTC.

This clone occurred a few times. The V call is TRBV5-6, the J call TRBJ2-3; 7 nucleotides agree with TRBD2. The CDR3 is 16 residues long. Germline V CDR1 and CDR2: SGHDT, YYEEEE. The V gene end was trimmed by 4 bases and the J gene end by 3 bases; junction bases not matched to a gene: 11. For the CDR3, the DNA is TGTGCCAGCAGCCCAAGGGCAAGCGGGGAAACAGATACGCAGTATTTT. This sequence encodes CASSPRASGETDTQYF.

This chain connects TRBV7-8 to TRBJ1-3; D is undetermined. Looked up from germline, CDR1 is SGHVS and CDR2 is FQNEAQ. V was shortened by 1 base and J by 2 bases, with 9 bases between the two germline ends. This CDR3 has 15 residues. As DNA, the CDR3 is TGTGCCAGCAGCTTAGACCTGTTAACTGGAAACACCATATATTTT. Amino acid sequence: CASSLDLLTGNTIYF.

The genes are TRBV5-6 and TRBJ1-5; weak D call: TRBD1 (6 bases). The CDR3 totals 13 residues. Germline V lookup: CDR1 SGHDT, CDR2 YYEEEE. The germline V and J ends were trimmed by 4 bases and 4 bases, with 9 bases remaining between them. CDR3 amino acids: CASSRTANQPQHF. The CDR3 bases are TGTGCCAGCAGCAGGACAGCGAATCAGCCCCAGCATTTT.

The CDR3 DNA reads TGTGCCAGCAGCGCTACTAGCGACACAGATACGCAGTATTTT. It translates to CASSATSDTDTQYF. The rearrangement joins TRBV9 to TRBJ2-3, with 7 bases identical to TRBD2. Germline V gives CDR1 SGDLS, CDR2 YYNGEE. The CDR3 length is 14 residues. Trimming removed 3 bases from V and 2 bases from J; junction bases left unmatched: 3. The variable domain in full, with the rest retrieved from reference TRBV9 and TRBJ2-3, is DSGVTQTPKHLITATGQRVTLRCSPRSGDLSVYWYQQSLDQGLQFLIQYYNGEERAKGNILERFSAQQFPDLHSELNLSSLELGDSALYFCASSATSDTDTQYFGPGTRLTVL.

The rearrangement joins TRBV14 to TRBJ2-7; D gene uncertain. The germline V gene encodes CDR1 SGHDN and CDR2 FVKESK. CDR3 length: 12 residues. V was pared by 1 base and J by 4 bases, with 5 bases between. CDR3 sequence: CASSQGLYEQYF. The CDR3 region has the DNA TGTGCCAGCAGCCAAGGGTTATACGAGCAGTACTTC. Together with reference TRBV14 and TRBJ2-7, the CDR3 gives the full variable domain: EAGVTQFPSHSVIEKGQTVTLRCDPISGHDNLYWYRRVMGKEIKFLLHFVKESKQDESGMPNNRFLAERTGGTYSTLKVQPAELEDSGVYFCASSQGLYEQYFGPGTRLTVT.

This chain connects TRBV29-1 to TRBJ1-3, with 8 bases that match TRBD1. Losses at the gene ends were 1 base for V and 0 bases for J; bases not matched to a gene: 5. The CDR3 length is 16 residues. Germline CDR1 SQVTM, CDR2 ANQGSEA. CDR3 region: CSVEGAGGSSGNTIYF. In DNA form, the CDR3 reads TGCAGCGTTGAAGGGGCAGGGGGCAGCTCTGGAAACACCATATATTTT.

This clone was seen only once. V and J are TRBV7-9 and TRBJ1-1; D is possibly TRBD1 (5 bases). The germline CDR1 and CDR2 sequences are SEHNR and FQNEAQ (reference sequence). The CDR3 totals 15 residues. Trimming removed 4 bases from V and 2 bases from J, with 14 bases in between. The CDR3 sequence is CASSSDSSFNTEAFF. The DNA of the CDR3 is TGTGCCAGCAGCTCAGACAGCTCCTTCAACACTGAAGCTTTCTTT.

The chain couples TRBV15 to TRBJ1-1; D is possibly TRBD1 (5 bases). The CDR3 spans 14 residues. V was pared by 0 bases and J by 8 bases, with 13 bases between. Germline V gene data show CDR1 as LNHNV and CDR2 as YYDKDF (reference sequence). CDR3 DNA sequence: TGTGCCACCAGCAGAGATCTGGGGGGTAGGGAAGCTTTCTTT. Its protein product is CATSRDLGGREAFF.

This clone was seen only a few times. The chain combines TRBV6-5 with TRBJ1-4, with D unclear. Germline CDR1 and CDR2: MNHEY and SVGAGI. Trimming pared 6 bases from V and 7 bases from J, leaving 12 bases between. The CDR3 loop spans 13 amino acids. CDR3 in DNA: TGTGCCAGCAGGCCGGTCATTGGTGAAAAACTGTTTTTT. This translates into CASRPVIGEKLFF.

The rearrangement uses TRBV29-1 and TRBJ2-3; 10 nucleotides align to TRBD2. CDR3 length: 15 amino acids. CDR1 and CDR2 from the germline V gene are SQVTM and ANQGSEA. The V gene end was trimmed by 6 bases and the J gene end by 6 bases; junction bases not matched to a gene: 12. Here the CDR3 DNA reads TGCAGCGTCTCCCGGGCTAGCGGGGGTGGGGATACGCAGTATTTT. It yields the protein CSVSRASGGGDTQYF.

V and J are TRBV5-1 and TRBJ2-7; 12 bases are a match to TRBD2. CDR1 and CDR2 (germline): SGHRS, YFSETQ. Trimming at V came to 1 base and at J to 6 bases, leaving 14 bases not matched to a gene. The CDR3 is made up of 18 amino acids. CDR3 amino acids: CASSLTRTSGTRGAEQYF. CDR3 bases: TGCGCCAGCAGCTTGACGAGGACTAGCGGGACACGCGGAGCCGAGCAGTACTTC.

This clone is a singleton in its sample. CDR3 sequence (DNA): TGCGCCAGCAGCCAACGCGACTGGGGCACCGGGGAGCTGTTTTTT. The encoded protein is CASSQRDWGTGELFF. This sequence joins TRBV4-1 and TRBJ2-2, with no clear D. CDR1 is MGHRA, CDR2 YSYEKL, per germline. The ends were cut back, 2 bases at V and 4 bases at J, with 11 bases in the middle. The CDR3 consists of 15 residues.